This TCR beta chain came from a study of CD8+ T cells in alopecia areata. Study context: For treated patients, severity scores reflected the percentage of scalp area affected.

Following RNA extraction, reverse transcription yielded cDNA that acted as the sequencing template. Sequenced by immunoSEQ multiplex PCR; TCRdb stores in-frame clones only, minus some. Found here are about 190,000 clones, around 60% of them singletons; the top ten hold 1.3%. The ends lost 1 base at V and 1 base at J; junction bases unmatched: 4. CDR3 length: 15 amino acids. The germline V gene encodes CDR1 SGHNT and CDR2 YYREEE (reference sequence). Stated treatment: oral pan-JAK inhibitor, 5-10 mg twice daily. Researchers took lesional scalp punch biopsies and peripheral blood from people who were alopecia areata patients. As to this clone: The target antigen is unknown.

General observations from the study: Tofacitinib produced a significant decrease in scalp clonality and in expanded CD8+ clones among the top 100.

This sample comprised CD4+ T cells sorted from blood, obtained at approximately week 50, from a patient treated with tofacitinib. This sequence originates from a human donor with alopecia areata. The chain couples TRBV5-4 to TRBJ2-7, with 8 bases lining up with TRBD1. The DNA for the CDR3 is TGTGCCAGCAGCTTGCGGGACAGGAGATCCTACGAGCAGTACTTC. This sequence encodes CASSLRDRRSYEQYF.